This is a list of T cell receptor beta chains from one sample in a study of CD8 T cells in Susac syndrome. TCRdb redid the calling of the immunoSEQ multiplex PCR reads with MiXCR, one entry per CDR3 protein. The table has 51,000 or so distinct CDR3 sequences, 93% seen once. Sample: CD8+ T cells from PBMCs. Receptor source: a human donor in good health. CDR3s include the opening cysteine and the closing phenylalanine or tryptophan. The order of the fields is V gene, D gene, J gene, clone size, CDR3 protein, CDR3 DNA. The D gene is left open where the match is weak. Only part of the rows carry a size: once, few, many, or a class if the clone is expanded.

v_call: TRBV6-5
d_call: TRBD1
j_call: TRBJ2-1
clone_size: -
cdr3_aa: CASSHRGNEQFF
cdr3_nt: TGTGCCAGCAGTCACAGGGGCAATGAGCAGTTCTTC

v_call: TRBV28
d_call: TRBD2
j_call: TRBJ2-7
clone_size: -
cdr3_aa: CASSLFPIAGNEQYF
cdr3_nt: TGTGCCAGCAGTTTATTCCCGATAGCGGGAAACGAGCAGTACTTC

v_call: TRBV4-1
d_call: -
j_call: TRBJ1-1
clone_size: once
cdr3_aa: CASSQVQGNTEAFF
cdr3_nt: TGCGCCAGCAGCCAGGTACAGGGGAACACTGAAGCTTTCTTT

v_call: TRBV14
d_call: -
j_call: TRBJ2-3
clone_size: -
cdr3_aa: CASSPDEQSTDTQYF
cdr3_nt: TGTGCCAGCAGCCCGGACGAACAGAGTACAGATACGCAGTATTTT

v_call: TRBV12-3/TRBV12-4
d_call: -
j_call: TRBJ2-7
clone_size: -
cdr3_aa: CASRGDSGFSYEQYF
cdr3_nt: TGTGCCAGCAGAGGAGACAGTGGATTTTCCTACGAGCAGTACTTC

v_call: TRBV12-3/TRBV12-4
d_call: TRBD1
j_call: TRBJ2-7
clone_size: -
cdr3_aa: CASREGTGDLSEQYF
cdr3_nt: TGTGCCAGCAGGGAAGGGACAGGGGATTTGAGCGAGCAGTACTTC

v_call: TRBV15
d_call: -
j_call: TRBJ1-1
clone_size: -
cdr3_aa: CATEGLNTEAFF
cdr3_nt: TGTGCCACGGAGGGGCTGAACACTGAAGCTTTCTTT

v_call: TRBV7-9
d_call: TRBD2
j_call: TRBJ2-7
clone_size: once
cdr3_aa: CASSPRTSGSWSSYEQYF
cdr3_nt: TGTGCCAGCAGCCCGCGGACTAGCGGGAGCTGGAGCTCCTACGAGCAGTACTTC

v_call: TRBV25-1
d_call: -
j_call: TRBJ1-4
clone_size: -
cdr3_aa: CASSWNRANEKLFF
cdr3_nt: TGTGCCAGCAGTTGGAACAGGGCTAATGAAAAACTGTTTTTT

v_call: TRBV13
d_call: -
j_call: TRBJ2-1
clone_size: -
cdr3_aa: CASSLSGGTYNEQFF
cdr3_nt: TGTGCCAGCAGCCTCTCCGGGGGCACCTACAATGAGCAGTTCTTC